The 8 T cell receptor beta chains below all came from one sample that was sequenced in a study of blood T cells in healthy people across ages. Next came a second PCR, run for about 7 to 12 cycles, which used a sample-barcoded 5' primer along with a J-beta primer mix. TCRdb itself ran the 5' RACE reads through MiXCR, one entry per CDR3 protein. The profile shows roughly 1,300,000 distinct CDR3 sequences, roughly 59% of them singletons. What was sequenced was blood. These receptors all stem from a man younger than 30 in good health.

This clonotype has only a few counts. V and J are TRBV6-5 and TRBJ2-6; D unresolved. The germline V gene has CDR1 MNHEY and CDR2 SVGAGI. V dropped 6 bases and J dropped 0 bases, with 18 bases sitting between them. CDR3 size: 18 residues. The chain's CDR3 is CASSQRDRASSGANVLTF. The CDR3 nucleotides read TGTGCCAGCAGCCAAAGGGATAGGGCAAGCTCTGGGGCCAACGTCCTGACTTTC.

The gene calls are TRBV20-1 and TRBJ1-6; 8 bases map to TRBD1. The CDR3 contains 14 residues. The V gene end was trimmed by 5 bases and the J gene end by 10 bases; junction bases not matched to a gene: 10. CDR1 is DFQATT and CDR2 is SNEGSKA in the germline V gene (reference sequence). The CDR3 loop reads CSAHSGQAGSPLHF. In DNA, the CDR3 is TGCAGTGCTCACTCGGGACAGGCTGGATCACCCCTCCACTTT.

The chain is built from TRBV29-1 and TRBJ1-1; perhaps TRBD1 as D (6 bases). The length of the CDR3 is 14 residues. V was pared by 0 bases and J by 5 bases, with 13 bases between. Germline V CDR1 and CDR2: SQVTM, ANQGSEA. For the CDR3, the DNA is TGCAGCGTTGAAGAGACTCAGGGGAGGACTGAAGCTTTCTTT. Its translation is CSVEETQGRTEAFF.

The chain uses TRBV27 and TRBJ2-7; TRBD1 aligns across 8 bases. The DNA matches TRBJ2-5 better at its end, which makes the J call doubtful. Germline V CDR1 and CDR2: MNHEY, SMNVEV (reference sequence). This CDR3 is built from 16 residues. Here the CDR3 DNA reads TGTGCCAGCAGTTCCCAAGGACAGGGTTATTTGGAGACCCAGTACTTC. It yields the protein CASSSQGQGYLETQYF.

This clonotype was observed a handful of times. This chain connects TRBV7-2 to TRBJ2-3; 8 bases agree with TRBD1. CDR3 length equals 14 residues. Trimming at V came to 1 base and at J to 4 bases, leaving 1 base not matched to a gene. Germline CDR1 and CDR2: SGHTA and FQGNSA. The CDR3 sequence is CASSLDRGSDTQYF. CDR3 nucleotides: TGTGCCAGCAGCTTAGACAGGGGGTCAGATACGCAGTATTTT.

A note on this clonotype: It may be a read error: a sequence one base away is much more abundant. The genes are TRBV2 and TRBJ2-1, with 10 bases lining up with TRBD2. V lost 8 bases, J lost 0 bases, and 1 base stayed unmatched. Germline V CDR1 and CDR2: SNHLY, FYNNEI. The CDR3 has 14 residues. The CDR3 DNA is TGTGCCAGCGCTAGCGGGAGCTCCTACAATGAGCAGTTCTTC. Translated, it gives CASASGSSYNEQFF.

The chain joins TRBV12-3 or TRBV12-4 to TRBJ2-7; 11 nucleotides match TRBD2. CDR3 length: 14 amino acids. The V segment lost 7 bases and the J segment 4 bases; nucleotides outside the gene matches: 6. The CDR3 bases are TGTGCCAGCACCCTCGGGACTAGCGGATACGAGCAGTACTTC. Protein: CASTLGTSGYEQYF.

The chain has TRBV4-2 and TRBJ2-3; 8 bases are a match to TRBD2. The CDR3 is 16 residues long. The germline V gene encodes CDR1 LGHNA and CDR2 YNFKEQ. The ends lost 5 bases at V and 0 bases at J; junction bases unmatched: 7. The CDR3 region is CASSFSTSESTDTQYF. In DNA form, the CDR3 reads TGTGCCAGCAGCTTTTCGACTAGCGAGAGCACAGATACGCAGTATTTT.